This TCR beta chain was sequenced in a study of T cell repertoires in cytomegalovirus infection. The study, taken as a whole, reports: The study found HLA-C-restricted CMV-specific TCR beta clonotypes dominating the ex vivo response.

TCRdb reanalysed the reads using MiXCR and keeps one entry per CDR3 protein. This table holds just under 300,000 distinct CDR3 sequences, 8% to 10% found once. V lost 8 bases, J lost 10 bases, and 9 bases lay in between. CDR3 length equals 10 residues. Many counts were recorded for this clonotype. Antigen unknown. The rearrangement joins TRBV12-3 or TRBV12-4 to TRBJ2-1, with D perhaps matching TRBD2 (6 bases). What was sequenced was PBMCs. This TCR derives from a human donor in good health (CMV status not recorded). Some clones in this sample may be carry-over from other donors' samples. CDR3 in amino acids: CASGGSEQFF. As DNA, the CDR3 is TGTGCCAGCGGGGGGAGCGAGCAGTTCTTC.